This T cell receptor (beta chain) originates from a study of T cell clonality in common variable immunodeficiency. Findings and caveats of the study: Shared TCRbeta clones were fewer between CVID subjects than controls. Links between repertoire features and CVID complications were heterogeneity-limited.

Clones were sequenced by immunoSEQ multiplex PCR, and TCRdb holds only the in-frame ones, with some missing. Reported are about 66,000 clones, none seen only once; the ten largest carry around 1.6%. CDR1 and CDR2 from the germline V gene are SGHDT and YYEEEE. CDR3 size: 14 residues. With 4 bases removed from V and 5 bases from J, the gap between germline ends came to 12 bases. Both groups were predominantly of Caucasian heritage. This clone was counted ten times or more. Its matching antigen is unknown. The CDR3 goes on 3 residues after the read ends, and that part is filled in from the germline J gene.

J is TRBJ1-4 and V is TRBV5-6; a weak D match, TRBD1 (5 bases). The clonotype was recovered from a person aged 18-70 years in good health. The sequenced sample was peripheral blood mononuclear cells. The CDR3 is CASSRHRQNEKLFF. Incomplete CDR3 DNA: TGTGCCAGCAGCCGGCACAGACAGAATGAAAAA.